A selection of T cell receptor beta chains follows, all from one sample in a study of Ad26.COV2.S vaccination and SARS-CoV-2 variants. Libraries were prepared by immunoSEQ multiplex PCR; TCRdb keeps only in-frame clonotypes and omits some of them. Altogether about 350,000 clones are present, around nine tenths being singletons, with the ten largest covering around 3.6%. Here the sequenced sample was peripheral blood, taken in a trial of Ad26.COV2.S vaccine versus placebo. Receptors were obtained from a person aged 18-65 years who received the Ad26.COV2.S COVID-19 vaccine or a placebo. The CDR3 runs from the conserved cysteine through the conserved F or W. A D gene is named only where the DNA matches it firmly. Clone size is shown for a subset of rows, as once, few, many or a class of expanded clone.

size,D,V,J,CDR3,DNA
NA,TRBD1,TRBV14,TRBJ1-1,CASSLFRGGNTEAFF,TGTGCCAGCAGCCTCTTCAGGGGGGGAAACACTGAAGCTTTCTTT
NA,NA,TRBV10-3,TRBJ1-3,CAISGTSGGAGGNTIYF,TGTGCCATCAGTGGAACGAGCGGGGGTGCTGGTGGAAACACCATATATTTT
once,NA,TRBV6-5,TRBJ1-5,CASSPSRRGNQPQHF,TGTGCCAGCAGTCCTTCTAGGAGGGGCAATCAGCCCCAGCATTTT
NA,NA,TRBV7-2,TRBJ1-1,CASSLVPGGTEAFF,TGTGCCAGCAGCTTAGTCCCGGGCGGCACTGAAGCTTTCTTT
NA,NA,TRBV4-3,TRBJ2-7,CASSQDRAYEQYF,TGCGCCAGCAGCCAAGACAGGGCCTACGAGCAGTACTTC
NA,NA,TRBV19,TRBJ1-1,CASSLGLGTEAFF,TGTGCCAGTAGTCTGGGGCTGGGCACTGAAGCTTTCTTT
NA,NA,TRBV30,TRBJ1-4,CAWGGGTATNEKLFF,TGTGCCTGGGGCGGGGGAACTGCAACTAATGAAAAACTGTTTTTT
NA,TRBD1,TRBV2,TRBJ2-3,CASSYDRGKDTQYF,TGTGCCAGCAGTTATGACAGGGGGAAAGATACGCAGTATTTT
NA,TRBD1,TRBV19,TRBJ1-5,CASSVRTGNQPQHF,TGTGCCAGTAGTGTAAGGACAGGGAATCAGCCCCAGCATTTT
NA,NA,TRBV7-9,TRBJ2-3,CASSPGHRSSTDTQYF,TGTGCCAGCAGTCCCGGTCACAGGTCCAGCACAGATACGCAGTATTTT
few,NA,TRBV30,TRBJ1-6,CAWSPAGISPLHF,TGTGCCTGGAGTCCAGCAGGCATATCACCCCTCCACTTT
few,NA,TRBV6-5,TRBJ1-2,CASSYSSGSHYGYTF,TGTGCCAGCAGTTACTCGAGTGGCAGCCACTATGGCTACACCTTC
NA,TRBD1,TRBV2,TRBJ1-6,CASSGTGVNSPLHF,TGTGCCAGCAGTGGGACAGGGGTGAATTCACCCCTCCACTTT
NA,NA,TRBV15,TRBJ1-5,CATSTRGDQPQHF,TGTGCCACCAGCACGAGGGGGGATCAGCCCCAGCATTTT
NA,NA,TRBV19,TRBJ1-6,CASRSVGQVRNSPLHF,TGTGCCAGTCGCTCGGTGGGGCAGGTTAGGAATTCACCCCTCCACTTT
NA,NA,TRBV4-2,TRBJ2-1,CASSPGTYSSSYNEQFF,TGTGCCAGCAGCCCCGGGACTTACTCGAGCTCCTACAATGAGCAGTTCTTC
NA,NA,TRBV3-1/TRBV3-2,TRBJ2-7,CASSQESDRSYEQYF,TGTGCCAGCAGCCAAGAATCGGACCGCTCCTACGAGCAGTACTTC
NA,NA,TRBV7-2,TRBJ1-1,CASSPRDSRNTEAFF,TGTGCCAGCAGCCCCCGCGACAGTAGGAACACTGAAGCTTTCTTT
once,TRBD1,TRBV7-2,TRBJ2-5,CASSLRDRQETQYF,TGTGCCAGCAGTCTCCGGGACAGACAAGAGACCCAGTACTTC
NA,NA,TRBV6-6,TRBJ1-1,CATNLGDTEAFF,TGTGCCACCAACCTAGGGGACACTGAAGCTTTCTTT
once,TRBD2,TRBV30,TRBJ2-1,CAWTLGTSGGPFF,TGTGCCTGGACCCTCGGGACTAGCGGGGGGCCCTTCTTC
NA,NA,TRBV9,TRBJ1-2,CASSADGGYTF,TGTGCCAGCAGCGCAGACGGAGGCTACACCTTC
NA,NA,TRBV27,TRBJ2-3,CASSKLHYSTDTQYF,TGTGCCAGCAGCAAGCTTCACTATAGCACAGATACGCAGTATTTT
NA,NA,TRBV2,TRBJ2-7,CASSRDSTRTYEQYF,TGTGCCAGCAGCAGGGACTCTACGCGGACCTACGAGCAGTACTTC
NA,NA,TRBV6-5,TRBJ1-1,CASSYSGLRGTEAFF,TGTGCCAGCAGTTACTCAGGTTTAAGGGGAACTGAAGCTTTCTTT
NA,NA,TRBV9,TRBJ1-1,CASSPAQLNTEAFF,TGTGCCAGCAGCCCCGCACAGTTGAACACTGAAGCTTTCTTT
NA,NA,TRBV5-1,TRBJ2-5,CASSLGHGQETQYF,TGCGCCAGCAGCTTGGGGCACGGCCAAGAGACCCAGTACTTC
NA,TRBD1,TRBV30,TRBJ1-2,CASQLDRGNYGYTF,TGTGCCTCTCAACTGGACAGGGGTAACTATGGCTACACCTTC
NA,TRBD1,TRBV4-2,TRBJ2-7,CASSPSGQQFYEQYF,TGTGCCAGCAGCCCATCGGGACAGCAATTTTACGAGCAGTACTTC
NA,TRBD1,TRBV19,TRBJ1-5,CASSISGGSNQPQHF,TGTGCCAGTAGTATATCAGGGGGAAGCAATCAGCCCCAGCATTTT
NA,NA,TRBV5-1,TRBJ2-2,CASSLSGVAGELFF,TGCGCCAGCAGCTTGTCAGGGGTCGCCGGGGAGCTGTTTTTT
NA,TRBD1,TRBV6-2/TRBV6-3,TRBJ1-2,CASSYWTGGGGGYTF,TGTGCCAGCAGTTACTGGACAGGGGGCGGAGGTGGCTACACCTTC
many,TRBD1,TRBV6-5,TRBJ1-2,CASSYIRTGGTYGYTF,TGTGCCAGCAGTTACATTCGTACAGGGGGCACCTATGGCTACACCTTC
once,TRBD1,TRBV4-1,TRBJ2-2,CASSQIGTGGELFF,TGCGCCAGCAGCCAGATCGGGACAGGGGGGGAGCTGTTTTTT
NA,TRBD1,TRBV7-2,TRBJ2-7,CASSFQTGAHEQYF,TGTGCCAGCAGCTTCCAGACAGGGGCACACGAGCAGTACTTC
NA,TRBD1,TRBV10-3,TRBJ2-3,CAISESATGYSTDTQYF,TGTGCCATCAGTGAGTCAGCGACAGGGTATAGCACAGATACGCAGTATTTT
NA,NA,TRBV5-6,TRBJ1-3,CASSFWGAGNTIYF,TGTGCCAGCAGCTTTTGGGGAGCCGGAAACACCATATATTTT